This TCR beta chain was observed in a study of cytomegalovirus exposure and HLA in healthy donors. This clone has only a few counts. Researchers ran the PCR with 60 Vbeta and 13 Jbeta primers. The repertoire was sequenced with immunoSEQ multiplex PCR; TCRdb's copy has only in-frame clones and lacks some. The repertoire holds some 200,000 clones, approximately 80% seen once, with roughly 1.6% in the top ten. From germline, CDR1 is MNHEY and CDR2 SMNVEV (reference sequence). The CDR3 runs 18 residues. V lost 0 bases, J lost 6 bases, and 6 bases stayed unmatched. Source material: PBMCs. The gene calls are TRBV27 and TRBJ2-1; 15 positions agree with TRBD2. The clonotype comes from a man in his fifties in good health and CMV-seronegative. CDR3 region: CASSLSWTSGRDGNEQFF. The CDR3, as DNA: TGTGCCAGCAGTTTATCGTGGACTAGCGGGAGGGATGGCAATGAGCAGTTCTTC.